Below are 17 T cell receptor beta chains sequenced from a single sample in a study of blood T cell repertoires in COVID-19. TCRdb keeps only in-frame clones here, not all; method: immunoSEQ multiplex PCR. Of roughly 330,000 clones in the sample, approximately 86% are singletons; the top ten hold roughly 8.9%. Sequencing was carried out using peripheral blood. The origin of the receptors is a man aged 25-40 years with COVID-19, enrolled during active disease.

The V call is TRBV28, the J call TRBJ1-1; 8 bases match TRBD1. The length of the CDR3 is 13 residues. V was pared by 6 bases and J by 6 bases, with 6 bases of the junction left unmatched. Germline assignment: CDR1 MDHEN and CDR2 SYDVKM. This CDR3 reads CASSWTGNAEAFF. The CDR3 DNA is TGTGCCAGCAGCTGGACAGGGAATGCTGAAGCTTTCTTT. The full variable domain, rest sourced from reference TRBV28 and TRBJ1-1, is DVKVTQSSRYLVKRTGEKVFLECVQDMDHENMFWYRQDPGLGLRLIYFSYDVKMKEKGDIPEGYSVSREKKERFSLILESASTNQTSMYLCASSWTGNAEAFFGQGTRLTVV.

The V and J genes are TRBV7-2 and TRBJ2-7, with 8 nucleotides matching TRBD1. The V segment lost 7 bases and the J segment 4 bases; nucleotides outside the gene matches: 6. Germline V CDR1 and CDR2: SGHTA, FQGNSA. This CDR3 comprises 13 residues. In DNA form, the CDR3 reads TGTGCCAGCACGGCAGGGGGCTGGTACGAGCAGTACTTC. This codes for CASTAGGWYEQYF.

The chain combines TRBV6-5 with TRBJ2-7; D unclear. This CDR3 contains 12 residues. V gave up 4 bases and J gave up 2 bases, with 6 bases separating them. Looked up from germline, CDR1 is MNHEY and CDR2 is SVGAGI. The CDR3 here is CASSSTTYEQYF. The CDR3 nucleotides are TGTGCCAGCAGTTCTACGACCTACGAGCAGTACTTC.

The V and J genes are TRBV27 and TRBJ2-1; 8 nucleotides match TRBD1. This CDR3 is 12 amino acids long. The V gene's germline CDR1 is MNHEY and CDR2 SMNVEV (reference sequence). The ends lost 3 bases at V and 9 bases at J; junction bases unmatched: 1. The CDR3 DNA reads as TGTGCCAGCAGTTTCAGGGGGCGTGAGCAGTTCTTC. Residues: CASSFRGREQFF.

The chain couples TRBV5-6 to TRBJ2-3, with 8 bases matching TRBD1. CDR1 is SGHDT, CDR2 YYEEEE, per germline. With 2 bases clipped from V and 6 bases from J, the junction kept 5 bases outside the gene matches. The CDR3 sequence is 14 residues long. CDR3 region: CASSLGQGGDTQYF. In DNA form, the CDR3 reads TGTGCCAGCAGCTTAGGACAGGGTGGGGATACGCAGTATTTT. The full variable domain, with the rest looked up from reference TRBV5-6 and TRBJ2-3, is DAGVTQSPTHLIKTRGQQVTLRCSPKSGHDTVSWYQQALGQGPQFIFQYYEEEERQRGNFPDRFSGHQFPNYSSELNVNALLLGDSALYLCASSLGQGGDTQYFGPGTRLTVL.

The CDR3 region is CSVVPPGDEQYF. CDR3 bases: TGCAGCGTTGTTCCCCCTGGAGACGAGCAGTACTTC. J is TRBJ2-7 and V is TRBV29-1; D is undetermined. The V end lost 4 bases, the J end lost 5 bases, and 12 bases lay between the germline ends. Germline loops: CDR1 SQVTM, CDR2 ANQGSEA. This CDR3 comprises 12 residues.

CDR3 sequence: CASSPFGTGAHEQYF. As DNA, the CDR3 is TGTGCCAGCAGCCCATTCGGGACAGGGGCCCACGAGCAGTACTTC. The genes are TRBV3-1 (or the pseudogene TRBV3-2) and TRBJ2-7, with 10 bases lining up with TRBD1. The germline V gene encodes CDR1 LGHDT and CDR2 YNNKEL (reference sequence). This CDR3 is built from 15 residues. The junction had 8 bases not matched to a gene; V was cut back by 4 bases and J by 5 bases.

The CDR3 region has the DNA TGTGCCAGCGACTTTGAGGGGGCCGGCTATGGCTACACCTTC. Its translation: CASDFEGAGYGYTF. This chain joins TRBV6-5 and TRBJ1-2, with TRBD1 identical over 7 bases. The CDR3 totals 14 residues. J gave up 4 bases and V 8 bases, and 10 bases lay outside the gene matches. Per the germline V gene, CDR1 is MNHEY and CDR2 is SVGAGI.

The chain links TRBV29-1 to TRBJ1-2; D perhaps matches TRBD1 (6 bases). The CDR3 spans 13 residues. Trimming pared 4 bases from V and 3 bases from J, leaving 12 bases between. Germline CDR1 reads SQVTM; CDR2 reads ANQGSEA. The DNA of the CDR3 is TGCAGCGTTGTGGGGGCAGCTCACTATGGCTACACCTTC. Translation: CSVVGAAHYGYTF.

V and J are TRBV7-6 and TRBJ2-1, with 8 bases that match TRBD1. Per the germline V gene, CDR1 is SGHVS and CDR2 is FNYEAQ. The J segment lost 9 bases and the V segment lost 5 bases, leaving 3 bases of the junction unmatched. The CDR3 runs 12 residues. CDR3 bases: TGTGCCAGCAGCCGACAGGGGTTTGAGCAGTTCTTC. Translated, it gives CASSRQGFEQFF.

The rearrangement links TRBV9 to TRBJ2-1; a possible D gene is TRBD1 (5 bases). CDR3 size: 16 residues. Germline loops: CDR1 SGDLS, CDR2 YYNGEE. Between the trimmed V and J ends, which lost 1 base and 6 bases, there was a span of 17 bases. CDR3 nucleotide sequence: TGTGCCAGCAGCGTAAGGACCCAGGGCAGGGCCAATGAGCAGTTCTTC. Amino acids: CASSVRTQGRANEQFF.

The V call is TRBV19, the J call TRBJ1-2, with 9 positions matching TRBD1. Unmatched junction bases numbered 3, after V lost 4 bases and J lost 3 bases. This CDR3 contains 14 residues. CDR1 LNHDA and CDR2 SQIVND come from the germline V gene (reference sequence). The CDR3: CASSRDRDHYGYTF. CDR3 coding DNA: TGTGCCAGTAGTAGGGACAGGGATCACTATGGCTACACCTTC.

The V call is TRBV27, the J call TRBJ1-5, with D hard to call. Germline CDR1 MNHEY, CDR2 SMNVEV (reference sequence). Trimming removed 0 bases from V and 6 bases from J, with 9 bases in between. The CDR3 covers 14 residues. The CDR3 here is CASSLSGRSQPQHF. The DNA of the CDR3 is TGTGCCAGCAGTTTATCGGGCCGAAGTCAGCCCCAGCATTTT.

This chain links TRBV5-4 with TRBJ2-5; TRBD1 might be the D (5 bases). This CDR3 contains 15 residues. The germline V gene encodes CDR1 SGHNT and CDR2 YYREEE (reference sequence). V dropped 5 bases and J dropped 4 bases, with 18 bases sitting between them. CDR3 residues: CASSLVSRVGETQYF. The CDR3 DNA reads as TGTGCCAGCAGTTTAGTGTCCAGGGTGGGAGAGACCCAGTACTTC.

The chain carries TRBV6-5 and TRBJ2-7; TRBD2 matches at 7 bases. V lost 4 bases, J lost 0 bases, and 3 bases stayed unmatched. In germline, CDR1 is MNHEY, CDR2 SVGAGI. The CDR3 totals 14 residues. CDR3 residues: CASSWGGFSYEQYF. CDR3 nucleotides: TGTGCCAGCAGTTGGGGGGGTTTCTCCTACGAGCAGTACTTC.

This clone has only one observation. CDR3 loop: CASSVGDNEQFF. CDR3 bases: TGTGCCAGCAGCGTAGGCGACAATGAGCAGTTCTTC. V usage is TRBV9 and J usage is TRBJ2-1; D not certain. Trimming cost V 0 bases and J 5 bases, with 3 bases left between them. The CDR3 sequence is 12 residues long. Germline CDR1 SGDLS, CDR2 YYNGEE.

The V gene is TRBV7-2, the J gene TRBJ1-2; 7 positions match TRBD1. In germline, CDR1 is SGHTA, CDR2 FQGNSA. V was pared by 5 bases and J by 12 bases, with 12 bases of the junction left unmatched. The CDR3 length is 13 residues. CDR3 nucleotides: TGTGCCAGCAGCCCTGCGGGTAGGGGGCAAAACACCTTC. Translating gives CASSPAGRGQNTF.